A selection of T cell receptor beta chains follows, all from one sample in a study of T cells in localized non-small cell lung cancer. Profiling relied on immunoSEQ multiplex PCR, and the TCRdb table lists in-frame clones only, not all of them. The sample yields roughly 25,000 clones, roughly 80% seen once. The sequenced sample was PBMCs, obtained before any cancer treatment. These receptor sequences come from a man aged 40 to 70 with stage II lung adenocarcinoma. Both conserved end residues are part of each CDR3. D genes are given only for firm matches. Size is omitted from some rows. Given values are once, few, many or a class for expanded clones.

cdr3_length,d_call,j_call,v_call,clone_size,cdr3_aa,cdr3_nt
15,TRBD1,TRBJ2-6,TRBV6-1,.,CASSEGQAGANVLTF,TGTGCCAGCAGCGAAGGACAGGCTGGGGCCAACGTCCTGACTTTC
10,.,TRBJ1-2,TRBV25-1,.,CASGRGGYTF,TGTGCCAGCGGTAGGGGTGGCTACACCTTC
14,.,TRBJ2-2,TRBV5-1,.,CASSFIVDTGELFF,TGCGCCAGCAGCTTTATAGTCGACACCGGGGAGCTGTTTTTT
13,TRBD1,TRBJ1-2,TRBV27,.,CASTKQGAGGYTF,TGTGCCAGCACTAAACAGGGGGCAGGTGGCTACACCTTC
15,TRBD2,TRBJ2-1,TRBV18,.,CASSRPGLRYNEQFF,TGTGCCAGCTCACGACCGGGACTACGCTACAATGAGCAGTTCTTC
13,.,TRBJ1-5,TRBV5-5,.,CASSLDSNQPQHF,TGTGCCAGCAGCTTGGATAGCAATCAGCCCCAGCATTTT
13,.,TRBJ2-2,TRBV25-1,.,CASSKTYTGELFF,TGTGCCAGCAGTAAGACCTACACCGGGGAGCTGTTTTTT
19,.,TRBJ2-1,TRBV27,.,CASSLETPSPTARGNEQFF,TGTGCCAGCAGTTTGGAAACCCCGAGTCCGACGGCCCGCGGTAATGAGCAGTTCTTC
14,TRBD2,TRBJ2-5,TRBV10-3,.,CAITSGGRGETQYF,TGTGCCATCACAAGCGGGGGCCGGGGAGAGACCCAGTACTTC
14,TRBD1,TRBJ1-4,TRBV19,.,CASSGTGGNEKLFF,TGTGCCAGTAGCGGGACAGGGGGTAATGAAAAACTGTTTTTT
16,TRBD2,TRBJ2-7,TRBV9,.,CASSVGAGAFSYEQYF,TGTGCCAGCAGCGTAGGGGCGGGAGCTTTTTCCTACGAGCAGTACTTC
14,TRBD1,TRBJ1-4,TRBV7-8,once,CASSLGDRGEKLFF,TGTGCCAGCAGCTTGGGGGACAGGGGAGAAAAACTGTTTTTT
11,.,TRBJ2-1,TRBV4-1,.,CASSGYNEQFF,TGCGCCAGCTCAGGTTACAATGAGCAGTTCTTC
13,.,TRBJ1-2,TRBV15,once,CATSRADRIGYTF,TGTGCCACCAGCAGGGCCGACAGGATCGGCTACACCTTC
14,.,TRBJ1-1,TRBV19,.,CASSSQGSRTEAFF,TGTGCCAGTAGTTCCCAGGGGAGCAGAACTGAAGCTTTCTTT
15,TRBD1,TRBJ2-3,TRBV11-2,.,CASSAQGASTDTQYF,TGTGCCAGCAGCGCCCAGGGGGCGAGCACAGATACGCAGTATTTT
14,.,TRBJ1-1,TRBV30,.,CAWRATGTNTEAFF,TGTGCCTGGAGGGCCACGGGTACTAACACTGAAGCTTTCTTT
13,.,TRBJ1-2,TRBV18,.,CASSSQEVVGYTF,TGTGCCAGCTCATCCCAGGAGGTGGTTGGCTACACCTTC
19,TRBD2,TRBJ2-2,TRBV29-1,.,CSVSGGGGRITANTGELFF,TGCAGCGTCTCAGGAGGCGGGGGGCGGATTACCGCGAACACCGGGGAGCTGTTTTTT
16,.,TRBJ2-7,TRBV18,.,CASSSQGTAITYEQYF,TGTGCCAGCTCATCTCAAGGGACGGCTATAACCTACGAGCAGTACTTC
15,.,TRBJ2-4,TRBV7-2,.,CASSPLKGGANIQYF,TGTGCCAGCAGCCCCCTAAAGGGCGGGGCTAACATTCAGTACTTC
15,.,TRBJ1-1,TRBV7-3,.,CASSRGGGGRTEAFF,TGTGCCAGCAGTCGTGGCGGGGGAGGAAGAACTGAAGCTTTCTTT
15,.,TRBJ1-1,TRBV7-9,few,CASTSPGDGRGKAFF,TGTGCCAGCACCTCTCCCGGGGACGGCCGGGGAAAAGCTTTCTTT
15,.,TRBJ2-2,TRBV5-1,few,CASSPGRGNTGELFF,TGCGCCAGCAGCCCGGGACGCGGTAACACCGGGGAGCTGTTTTTT
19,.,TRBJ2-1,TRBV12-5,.,CASGSGRGNLADSYNEQFF,TGTGCTAGTGGTTCCGGCAGGGGCAATCTAGCGGATAGTTACAATGAGCAGTTCTTC
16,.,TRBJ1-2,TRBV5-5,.,CASSWGPYRDNYGYTF,TGTGCCAGCAGCTGGGGACCGTACAGGGATAACTATGGCTACACCTTC
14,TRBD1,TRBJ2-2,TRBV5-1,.,CASGGQGPPGELFF,TGCGCCAGCGGGGGACAGGGGCCCCCCGGGGAGCTGTTTTTT
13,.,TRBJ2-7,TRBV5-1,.,CASTSGTSYEQYF,TGCGCCAGCACCTCAGGGACCTCCTACGAGCAGTACTTC
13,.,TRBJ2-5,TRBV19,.,CASSGVLGETQYF,TGTGCCAGTAGTGGGGTGCTGGGAGAGACCCAGTACTTC
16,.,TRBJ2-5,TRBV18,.,CASSPVKNRVQETQYF,TGTGCCAGCTCACCGGTCAAAAATCGGGTTCAAGAGACCCAGTACTTC
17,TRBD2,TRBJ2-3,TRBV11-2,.,CASNPSGGALGTDTQYF,TGTGCCAGCAACCCTAGCGGGGGGGCCTTAGGCACAGATACGCAGTATTTT
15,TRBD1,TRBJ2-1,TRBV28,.,CARPRGQFPYNEQFF,TGTGCCAGACCTCGGGGACAGTTCCCCTACAATGAGCAGTTCTTC
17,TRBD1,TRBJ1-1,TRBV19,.,CASSRSQGAGIETEAFF,TGTGCCAGTAGTCGATCGCAGGGGGCAGGAATTGAGACTGAAGCTTTCTTT
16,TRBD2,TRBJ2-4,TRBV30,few,CAWSGGLVGAKNIQYF,TGTGCCTGGAGTGGGGGACTAGTTGGAGCCAAAAACATTCAGTACTTC
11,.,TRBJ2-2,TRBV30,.,CARRNTGELFF,TGTGCTCGGAGAAACACCGGGGAGCTGTTTTTT
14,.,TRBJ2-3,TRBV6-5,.,CASSRYSLTDTQYF,TGTGCCAGCAGTCGTTATTCCCTCACAGATACGCAGTATTTT
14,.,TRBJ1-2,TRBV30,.,CAWSIWGSTNGYTF,TGTGCCTGGAGTATATGGGGTAGTACTAATGGCTACACCTTC
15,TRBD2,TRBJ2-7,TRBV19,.,CASSILTLAGVEQYF,TGTGCCAGTAGTATTCTAACACTAGCGGGAGTCGAGCAGTACTTC
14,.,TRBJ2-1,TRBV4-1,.,CASSIFAESNEQFF,TGCGCCAGCAGCATCTTCGCGGAGTCCAATGAGCAGTTCTTC
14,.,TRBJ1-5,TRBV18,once,CASSPTRGHQPQHF,TGTGCCAGCTCACCGACCCGGGGGCATCAGCCCCAGCATTTT
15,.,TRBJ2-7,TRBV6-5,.,CASSYSGPNPYEQYF,TGTGCCAGCAGTTACTCGGGGCCGAATCCCTACGAGCAGTACTTC
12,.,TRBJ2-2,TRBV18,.,CASPTNTGELFF,TGTGCCAGCCCTACGAACACCGGGGAGCTGTTTTTT
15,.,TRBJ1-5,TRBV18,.,CASSRKDSQDQPQHF,TGTGCCAGCTCACGCAAAGACAGCCAAGATCAGCCCCAGCATTTT
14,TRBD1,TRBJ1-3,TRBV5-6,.,CASSTTGGGNTIYF,TGTGCCAGCAGCACTACAGGGGGAGGAAACACCATATATTTT
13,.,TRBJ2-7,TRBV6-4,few,CASRAGQLYEQYF,TGTGCCAGCCGAGCGGGACAGCTTTACGAGCAGTACTTC
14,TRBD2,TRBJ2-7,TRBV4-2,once,CASSQGGGGVEQYF,TGTGCCAGCAGCCAAGGGGGCGGGGGTGTCGAGCAGTACTTC
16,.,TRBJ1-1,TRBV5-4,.,CASSLDGAGMNTEAFF,TGTGCCAGCAGCTTGGACGGCGCGGGGATGAACACTGAAGCTTTCTTT
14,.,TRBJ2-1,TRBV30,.,CAWNLVPKSNEQFF,TGTGCCTGGAATCTGGTACCTAAAAGCAATGAGCAGTTCTTC
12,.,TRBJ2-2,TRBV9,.,CASNKDPGELFF,TGTGCCAGCAACAAAGACCCCGGGGAGCTGTTTTTT
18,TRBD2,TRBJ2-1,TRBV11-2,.,CASSLTPSGGAQVSEQFF,TGTGCCAGCAGCTTAACCCCTAGCGGGGGGGCGCAAGTGAGTGAGCAGTTCTTC
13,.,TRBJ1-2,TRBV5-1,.,CASSLASGYGYTF,TGCGCCAGCAGCTTGGCCTCTGGGTATGGCTACACCTTC
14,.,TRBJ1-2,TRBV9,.,CASSAGTNLYGYTF,TGTGCCAGCAGCGCCGGGACAAACCTCTATGGCTACACCTTC
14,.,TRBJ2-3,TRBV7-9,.,CASSLDSSTDTQYF,TGTGCCAGCAGCTTGGACAGCTCCACAGATACGCAGTATTTT
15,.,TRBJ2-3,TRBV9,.,CASSVSDYSTDTQYF,TGTGCCAGCAGCGTCTCGGACTACAGCACAGATACGCAGTATTTT
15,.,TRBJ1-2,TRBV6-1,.,CASSEVGGQDYGYTF,TGTGCCAGCAGTGAAGTCGGGGGCCAGGACTATGGCTACACCTTC
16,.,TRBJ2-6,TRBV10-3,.,CAIRRQVVTGANVLTF,TGTGCCATCAGGAGACAGGTGGTTACTGGGGCCAACGTCCTGACTTTC
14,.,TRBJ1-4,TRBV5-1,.,CASSFGQLNEKLFF,TGCGCCAGCAGCTTTGGGCAGCTTAATGAAAAACTGTTTTTT